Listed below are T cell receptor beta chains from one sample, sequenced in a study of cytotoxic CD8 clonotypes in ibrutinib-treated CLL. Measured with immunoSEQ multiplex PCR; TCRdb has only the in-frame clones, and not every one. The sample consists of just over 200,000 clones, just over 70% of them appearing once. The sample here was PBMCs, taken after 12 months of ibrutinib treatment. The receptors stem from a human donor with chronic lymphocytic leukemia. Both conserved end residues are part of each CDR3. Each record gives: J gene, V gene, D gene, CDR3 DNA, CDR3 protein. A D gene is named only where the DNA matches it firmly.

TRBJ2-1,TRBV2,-,TGTGCCAGCAGTGAGAAGCAGTTCTTC,CASSEKQFF
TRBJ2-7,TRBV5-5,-,TGTGCCAGCAGCCGTACAGGGCGCAGCTCCTACGAGCAGTACTTC,CASSRTGRSSYEQYF
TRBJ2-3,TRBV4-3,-,TGCGCCAGCAGCCAGCACTGGGGGACTAGCACAGATACGCAGTATTTT,CASSQHWGTSTDTQYF
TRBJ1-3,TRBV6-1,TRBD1,TGTGCCAGCAGTGAAGTCTCAGGGGGCCACACCATATATTTT,CASSEVSGGHTIYF
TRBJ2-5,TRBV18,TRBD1,TGTGCCAGCTCCCCTAGGACAGGGTACCAAGAGACCCAGTACTTC,CASSPRTGYQETQYF
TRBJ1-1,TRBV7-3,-,TGTGCCAGCAGCTTAAGCCCGGGGGCACTCACTGAAGCTTTCTTT,CASSLSPGALTEAFF
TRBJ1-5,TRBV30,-,TGTGCCTGGAGTGAAGGACTCCTTACTCAGCCCCAGCATTTT,CAWSEGLLTQPQHF
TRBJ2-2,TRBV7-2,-,TGTGCCAGCAGCTTAGCCGGTCGCAGGGGCGGCGGGGAGCTGTTTTTT,CASSLAGRRGGGELFF
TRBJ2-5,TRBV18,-,TGTGCCAGCTCACCGCCGGTCACAGAGACCCAGTACTTC,CASSPPVTETQYF
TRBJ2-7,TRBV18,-,TGTGCCAGCTCACCACCCAAGGGGATCGGGTCCGAGCAGTACTTC,CASSPPKGIGSEQYF
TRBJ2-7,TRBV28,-,TGTGCCAGCGCCAAACCTTACTACGAGCAGTACTTC,CASAKPYYEQYF